This T cell receptor beta chain was recovered during a study of blood T cell repertoires in COVID-19. On the study more broadly: Italy, Spain and the United States were the sources of the convalescent and acute COVID-19 samples. Sample material is recorded as cDNA or gDNA derived from T cells, B-cell-depleted T cells, or PBMCs.

In the study's own analysis: Nucleated cell counts were estimated from reference gene primer amplification. Some clones are missing from TCRdb's copy, which holds only in-frame ones; the method was immunoSEQ multiplex PCR. That table furnishes V, J and clone size, whereas the DNA furnished D and trimming. The sample shows about 220,000 clones, 65% to 90% of them seen only once. There are 14 residues in the CDR3. Germline loops: CDR1 LNHDA, CDR2 SQIVND (reference sequence). The V and J ends lost 5 bases and 1 base respectively, with 9 bases between them. This clone was seen once. Sequenced sample: peripheral blood. The V call is TRBV19, the J call TRBJ1-5; D perhaps matches TRBD1 (6 bases). The receptor comes from a woman between 70 and 85 years old with acute or convalescent COVID-19. CDR3 protein: CASSQGMSNQPQHF. The CDR3 coding sequence is TGTGCCAGTAGTCAGGGGATGAGCAATCAGCCCCAGCATTTT.